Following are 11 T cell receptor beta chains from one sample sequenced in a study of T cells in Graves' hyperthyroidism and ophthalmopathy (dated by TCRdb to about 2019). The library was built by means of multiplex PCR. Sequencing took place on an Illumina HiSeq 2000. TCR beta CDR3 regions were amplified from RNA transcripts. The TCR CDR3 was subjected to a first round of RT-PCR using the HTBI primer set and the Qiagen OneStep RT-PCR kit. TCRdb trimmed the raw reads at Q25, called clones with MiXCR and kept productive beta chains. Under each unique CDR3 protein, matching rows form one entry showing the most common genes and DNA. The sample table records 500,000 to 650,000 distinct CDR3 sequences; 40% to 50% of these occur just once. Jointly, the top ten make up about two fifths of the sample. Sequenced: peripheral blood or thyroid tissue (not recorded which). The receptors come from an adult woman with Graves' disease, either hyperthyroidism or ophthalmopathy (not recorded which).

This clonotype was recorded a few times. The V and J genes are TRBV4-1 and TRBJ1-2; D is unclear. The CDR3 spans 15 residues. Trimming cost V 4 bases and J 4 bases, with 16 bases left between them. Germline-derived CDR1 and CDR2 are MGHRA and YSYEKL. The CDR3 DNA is TGCGCCAGCAGCCCTCAGCCGCAACGGGGCTATGGCTACACCTTC. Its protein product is CASSPQPQRGYGYTF.

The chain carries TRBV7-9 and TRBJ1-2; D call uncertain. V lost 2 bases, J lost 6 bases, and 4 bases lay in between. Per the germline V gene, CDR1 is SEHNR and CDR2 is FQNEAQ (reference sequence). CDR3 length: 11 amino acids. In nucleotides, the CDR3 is TGTGCCAGCAGCTTATCCCATGGCTACACCTTC. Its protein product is CASSLSHGYTF. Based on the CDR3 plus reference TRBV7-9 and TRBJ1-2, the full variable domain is DTGVSQNPRHKITKRGQNVTFRCDPISEHNRLYWYRQTLGQGPEFLTYFQNEAQLEKSRLLSDRFSAERPKGSFSTLEIQRTEQGDSAMYLCASSLSHGYTFGSGTRLTVV.

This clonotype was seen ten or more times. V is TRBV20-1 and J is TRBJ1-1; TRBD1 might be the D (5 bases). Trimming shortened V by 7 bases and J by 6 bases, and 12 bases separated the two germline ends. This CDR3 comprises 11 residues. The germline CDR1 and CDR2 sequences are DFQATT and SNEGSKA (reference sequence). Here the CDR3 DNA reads TGCAGTGGGGGGGGACGACCTGAAGCTTTCTTT. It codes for CSGGGRPEAFF.

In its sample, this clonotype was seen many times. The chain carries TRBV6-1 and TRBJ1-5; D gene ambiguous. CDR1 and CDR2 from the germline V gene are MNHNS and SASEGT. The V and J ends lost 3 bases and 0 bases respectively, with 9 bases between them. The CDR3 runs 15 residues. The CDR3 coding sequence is TGTGCCAGCAGTGAGCTAAGTTATAGCAATCAGCCCCAGCATTTT. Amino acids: CASSELSYSNQPQHF.

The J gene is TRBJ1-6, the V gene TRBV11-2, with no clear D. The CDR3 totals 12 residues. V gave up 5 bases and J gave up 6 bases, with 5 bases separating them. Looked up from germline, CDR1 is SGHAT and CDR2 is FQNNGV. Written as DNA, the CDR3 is TGTGCCAGCAGCACCCCTAATTCACCCCTCCACTTT. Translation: CASSTPNSPLHF.

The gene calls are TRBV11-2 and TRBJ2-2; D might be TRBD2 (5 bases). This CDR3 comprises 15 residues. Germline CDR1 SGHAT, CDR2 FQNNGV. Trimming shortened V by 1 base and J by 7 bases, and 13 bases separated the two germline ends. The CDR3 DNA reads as TGTGCCAGCAGCTTAGTTGGCGGGCCGCACGGGGAGCTGTTTTTT. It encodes CASSLVGGPHGELFF. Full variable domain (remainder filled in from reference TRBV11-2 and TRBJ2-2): EAGVAQSPRYKIIEKRQSVAFWCNPISGHATLYWYQQILGQGPKLLIQFQNNGVVDDSQLPKDRFSAERLKGVDSTLKIQPAKLEDSAVYLCASSLVGGPHGELFFGEGSRLTVL.

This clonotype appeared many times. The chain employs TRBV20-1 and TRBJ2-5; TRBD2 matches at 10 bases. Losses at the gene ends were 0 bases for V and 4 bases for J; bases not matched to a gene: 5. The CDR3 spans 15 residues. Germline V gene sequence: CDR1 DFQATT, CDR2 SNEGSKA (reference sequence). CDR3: CSARDRAGGGETQYF. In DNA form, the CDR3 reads TGCAGTGCTAGAGATAGAGCGGGAGGGGGAGAGACCCAGTACTTC.

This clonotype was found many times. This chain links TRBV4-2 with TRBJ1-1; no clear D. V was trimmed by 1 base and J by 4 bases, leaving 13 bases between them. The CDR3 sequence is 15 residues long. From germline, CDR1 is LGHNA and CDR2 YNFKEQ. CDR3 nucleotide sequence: TGTGCCAGCAGCCAAGCCTCCCGGTCGGGCACTGAAGCTTTCTTT. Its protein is CASSQASRSGTEAFF.

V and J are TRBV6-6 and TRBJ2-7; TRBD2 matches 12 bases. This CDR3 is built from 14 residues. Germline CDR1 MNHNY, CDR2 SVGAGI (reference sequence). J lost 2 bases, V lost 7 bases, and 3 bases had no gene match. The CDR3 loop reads CASIRLAGAYEQYF. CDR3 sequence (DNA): TGTGCCAGCATCCGACTAGCGGGGGCCTACGAGCAGTACTTC.

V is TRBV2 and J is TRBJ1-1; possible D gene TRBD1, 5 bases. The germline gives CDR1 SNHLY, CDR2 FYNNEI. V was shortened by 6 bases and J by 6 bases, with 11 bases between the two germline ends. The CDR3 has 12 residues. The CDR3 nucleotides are TGTGCCAGCAGGAAACAGGCTTCTGAAGCTTTCTTT. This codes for CASRKQASEAFF.

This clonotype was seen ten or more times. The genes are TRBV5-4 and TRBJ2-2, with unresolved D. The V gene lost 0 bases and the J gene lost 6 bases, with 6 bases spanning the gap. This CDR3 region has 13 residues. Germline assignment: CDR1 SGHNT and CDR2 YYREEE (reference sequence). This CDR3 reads CASSLDKAGELFF. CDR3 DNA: TGTGCCAGCAGCTTGGATAAGGCCGGGGAGCTGTTTTTT.